This record covers a single T cell receptor beta chain. TCRdb ran MiXCR on the 5' RACE reads and lists one entry per CDR3 protein. The sample records 400,000 to 650,000 distinct CDR3 sequences, about 20% being singletons. The data originate from a study of identical twins. V lost 6 bases, J lost 5 bases, and 14 bases lay in between. Germline-derived CDR1 and CDR2 are DFQATT and SNEGSKA (reference sequence). CDR3 size: 13 residues. The same data also went into a second study, on T cells expressing NK-cell markers. As reported in that work: Among four donors, these clonotypes also ranked first in the CD3+CD56-NKG2C+ fraction.

The clonotype was recovered from a woman aged 18-29 years in good health. The sample taken for sequencing was CD4+ T cells sorted from blood. This chain connects TRBV20-1 to TRBJ2-1; a weak D match, TRBD2 (6 bases). The CDR3 protein is CSAWDSSHNEQFF. The CDR3 bases are TGCAGTGCCTGGGACTCGTCCCACAATGAGCAGTTCTTC.